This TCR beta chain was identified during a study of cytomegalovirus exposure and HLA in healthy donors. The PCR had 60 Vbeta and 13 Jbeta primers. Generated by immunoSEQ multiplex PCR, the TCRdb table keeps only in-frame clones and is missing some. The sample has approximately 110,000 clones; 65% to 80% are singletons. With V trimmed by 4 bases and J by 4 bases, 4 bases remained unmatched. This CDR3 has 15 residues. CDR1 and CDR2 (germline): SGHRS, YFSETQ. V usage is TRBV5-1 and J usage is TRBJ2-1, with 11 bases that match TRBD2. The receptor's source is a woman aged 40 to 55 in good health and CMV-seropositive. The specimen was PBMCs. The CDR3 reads CASSLVAGGYNEQFF. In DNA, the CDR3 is TGCGCCAGCAGCCTTGTAGCGGGAGGGTACAATGAGCAGTTCTTC. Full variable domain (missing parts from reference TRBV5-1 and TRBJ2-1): KAGVTQTPRYLIKTRGQQVTLSCSPISGHRSVSWYQQTPGQGLQFLFEYFSETQRNKGNFPGRFSGRQFSNSRSEMNVSTLELGDSALYLCASSLVAGGYNEQFFGPGTRLTVL.